This T cell receptor (beta chain) appears in the sequencing data of a study of CD8 T cells in ankylosing spondylitis. Whole-study findings and limits: Existing reports had already noted some motif variants in reactive arthritis synovial fluid and blood. Disease-associated clones were reportedly significantly overrepresented in matched ankylosing spondylitis synovial fluid. Blood of patients with ankylosing spondylitis appeared to be characterized by a TCR beta motif of several highly homologous variants.

As for this clonotype: The antigen remains undetermined.

The germline V gene has CDR1 SGDLS and CDR2 YYNGEE. V lost 4 bases to trimming and J lost 2 bases, with 11 bases between them. This CDR3 has 14 amino acids. Quantitative molecular-barcoded 5'-RACE generated the TCR beta libraries. TCRdb ran MiXCR on the 5' RACE reads and lists one entry per CDR3 protein. The data contain hundreds of thousands of distinct CDR3 sequences, roughly 32% of them seen just once; the ten biggest clones take up around 4.4%. The receptor was isolated from a male donor with ankylosing spondylitis or in good health (not recorded which). The sample consisted of blood, either unsorted or a sorted T cell fraction (not recorded which). This rearrangement joins TRBV9 to TRBJ2-3; D is possibly TRBD1 (6 bases). Here the CDR3 reads CASSPQGLTDTQYF. In nucleotides, the CDR3 is TGTGCCAGCAGCCCACAGGGCCTCACAGATACGCAGTATTTT. The full variable domain, rest sourced from reference TRBV9 and TRBJ2-3, is DSGVTQTPKHLITATGQRVTLRCSPRSGDLSVYWYQQSLDQGLQFLIQYYNGEERAKGNILERFSAQQFPDLHSELNLSSLELGDSALYFCASSPQGLTDTQYFGPGTRLTVL.